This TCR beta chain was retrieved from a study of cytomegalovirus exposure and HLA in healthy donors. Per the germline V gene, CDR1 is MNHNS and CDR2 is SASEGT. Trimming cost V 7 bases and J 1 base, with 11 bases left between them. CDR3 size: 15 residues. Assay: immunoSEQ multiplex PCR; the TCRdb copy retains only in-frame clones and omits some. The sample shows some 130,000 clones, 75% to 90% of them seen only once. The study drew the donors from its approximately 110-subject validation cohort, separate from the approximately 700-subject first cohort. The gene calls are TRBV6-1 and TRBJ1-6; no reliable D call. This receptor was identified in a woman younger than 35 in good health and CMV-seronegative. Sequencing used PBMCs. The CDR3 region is CASMEGRSYNSPLHF. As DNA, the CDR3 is TGTGCCAGCATGGAGGGCAGATCCTATAATTCACCCCTCCACTTT.